This TCR beta chain was observed in a study of blood T cell repertoires in COVID-19. The wider study: Material from acute and convalescent COVID-19 was sourced from the United States, Italy and Spain. Sample material is recorded as cDNA or gDNA derived from T cells, B-cell-depleted T cells, or PBMCs.

This clone was counted once. In the authors' methods: Amplification with reference gene primers provided the estimates of nucleated cell counts. The data were produced by immunoSEQ multiplex PCR, yet TCRdb's version contains in-frame clones alone and is incomplete. That table furnishes V, J and clone size, whereas the DNA furnished D and trimming. The sample lists around 100,000 clones, over 70% occurring once. Material for sequencing was peripheral blood. The receptor was isolated from a man aged 80 or over with acute or convalescent COVID-19.

The CDR3 protein is CASSVAGTGAEAFF. DNA of the CDR3: TGTGCCAGCAGCGTAGCTGGGACAGGGGCTGAAGCTTTCTTT. V and J are TRBV9 and TRBJ1-1; 10 positions match TRBD1. The CDR3 covers 14 residues. The trim removed 0 bases at V and 6 bases at J, leaving 2 bases unmatched. In germline, CDR1 is SGDLS, CDR2 YYNGEE.